This T cell receptor beta chain was recorded in a study of shared clonotypes between healthy human individuals. Overall study findings and caveats: Memory subsets had estimated richness that was generally smaller than that of naive subsets. Limitation of the genetic and exposure-history diversity represented came from the few donors.

The sorted-subset replicate PCRs were given around 0.2 ug DNA, which is around 29,000 T cell genomes. Original analysis: ImmunoSEQ output held junction-only sequences without quality scores, so filtering differed. The data were produced by immunoSEQ multiplex PCR, yet TCRdb's version contains in-frame clones alone and is incomplete. The DNA was the basis for D and trimming; V, J and clone size are from that table. The sample contains approximately 1.9 million clones, around 95% of which appear only once. This CDR3 comprises 15 residues. Trimming cost V 1 base and J 4 bases; bases outside gene matches: 6. Germline CDR1 is LGHNA and CDR2 is YNFKEQ. A word on this clone: The antigen remains undetermined.

Cells designated naive CD8 were CD45RO-negative and were positively selected for CCR7, with terminally differentiated effector memory CD45RA+ cells excluded. What was sequenced was naive CD8+ T cells from PBMCs. The receptor comes from a man younger than 35 in good health. Some clones in this sample may be carry-over from other donors' samples. The gene calls are TRBV4-2 and TRBJ1-1; 7 nucleotides align to TRBD1. CDR3 amino acids: CASSQATGLGTEAFF. CDR3 bases: TGTGCCAGCAGCCAAGCGACAGGGCTGGGCACTGAAGCTTTCTTT.